Listed below are T cell receptor beta chains from one sample, sequenced in a study of blood T cell repertoires in COVID-19. TCRdb keeps only in-frame clones here, not all; method: immunoSEQ multiplex PCR. The sample lists roughly 100,000 clones; approximately 90% were seen once. Input material: peripheral blood. The receptor set was obtained from a woman older than 75 with active COVID-19. Each CDR3 is given with its conserved first and last residue. D genes are given only for firm matches. Rows give clone size only sometimes, using once, few, many, or a class for an expanded clone.

cdr3_nt: TGCAGTGCCCGTACAGGCTACGAGCAGTACTTC
cdr3_aa: CSARTGYEQYF
v_call: TRBV20-1
j_call: TRBJ2-7
d_call: .
clone_size: .

cdr3_nt: TGTGCCAGCAGCTTGGCGGGGGTTGGCGAGCAGTACTTC
cdr3_aa: CASSLAGVGEQYF
v_call: TRBV5-8
j_call: TRBJ2-7
d_call: .
clone_size: .

cdr3_nt: TGTGCCAGCAGCCCGGACCCAGGGGGCCTAGCCAAAAACATTCAGTACTTC
cdr3_aa: CASSPDPGGLAKNIQYF
v_call: TRBV7-6
j_call: TRBJ2-4
d_call: TRBD1
clone_size: medium-sized

cdr3_nt: TGTGCCAGCAGCTTTCTCGCTAGCGGTACCTACGAGCAGTACTTC
cdr3_aa: CASSFLASGTYEQYF
v_call: TRBV7-3
j_call: TRBJ2-7
d_call: TRBD2
clone_size: .

cdr3_nt: TGCAGTGCTGGACAGGGTTCCGAGCAGTACTTC
cdr3_aa: CSAGQGSEQYF
v_call: TRBV20-1
j_call: TRBJ2-7
d_call: TRBD1
clone_size: .

cdr3_nt: TGTGCCAGCAGCGGTGTGACTAGCGGGAGTATTCTGTATTTT
cdr3_aa: CASSGVTSGSILYF
v_call: TRBV9
j_call: TRBJ2-3
d_call: TRBD2
clone_size: .

cdr3_nt: TGTGCCAGCAGTTCCCCCCAGCGGGCTGCTAATGAAAAACTGTTTTTT
cdr3_aa: CASSSPQRAANEKLFF
v_call: TRBV28
j_call: TRBJ1-4
d_call: .
clone_size: .

cdr3_nt: TGTGCCAGTAGTATAACTTCCCCGAGGACAGATACGCAGTATTTT
cdr3_aa: CASSITSPRTDTQYF
v_call: TRBV19
j_call: TRBJ2-3
d_call: .
clone_size: .

cdr3_nt: TGCAGTGCCGGTCGCTATGGCTACACCTTC
cdr3_aa: CSAGRYGYTF
v_call: TRBV20-1
j_call: TRBJ1-2
d_call: .
clone_size: .

cdr3_nt: TGTGCCTGGAGCCATGGGACTAGCGGGAGCCAAGCGACCCAGTACTTC
cdr3_aa: CAWSHGTSGSQATQYF
v_call: TRBV30
j_call: TRBJ2-5
d_call: TRBD2
clone_size: .

cdr3_nt: TGTGCCTGGAGTGGGGGGACAGGGGGTAGCGAGCAGTACTTC
cdr3_aa: CAWSGGTGGSEQYF
v_call: TRBV30
j_call: TRBJ2-7
d_call: TRBD1
clone_size: .